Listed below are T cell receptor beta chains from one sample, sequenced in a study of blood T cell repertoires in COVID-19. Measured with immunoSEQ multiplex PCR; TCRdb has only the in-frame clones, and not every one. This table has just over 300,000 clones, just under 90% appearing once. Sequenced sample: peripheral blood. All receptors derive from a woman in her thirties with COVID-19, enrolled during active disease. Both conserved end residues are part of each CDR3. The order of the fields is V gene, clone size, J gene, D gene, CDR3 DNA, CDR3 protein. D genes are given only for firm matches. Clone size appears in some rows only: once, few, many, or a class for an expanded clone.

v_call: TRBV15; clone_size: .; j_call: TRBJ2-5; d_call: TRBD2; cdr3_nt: TGTGCCACCAGCAGAGATCGGTCTAGCGGGGGGTACCAAGAGACCCAGTACTTC; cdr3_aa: CATSRDRSSGGYQETQYF
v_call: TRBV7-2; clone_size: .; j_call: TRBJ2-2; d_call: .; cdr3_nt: TGTGCCAGCAGCTCTTGGGACACGAACACCGGGGAGCTGTTTTTT; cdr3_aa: CASSSWDTNTGELFF
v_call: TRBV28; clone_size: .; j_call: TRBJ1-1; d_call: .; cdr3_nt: TGTGCCAGCAGTTCAACCATACAGGGGAACACTGAAGCTTTCTTT; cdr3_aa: CASSSTIQGNTEAFF
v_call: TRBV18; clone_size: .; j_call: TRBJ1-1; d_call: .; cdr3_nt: TGTGCCAGCCTTCGGGTCGGGAACACTGAAGCTTTCTTT; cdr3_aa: CASLRVGNTEAFF
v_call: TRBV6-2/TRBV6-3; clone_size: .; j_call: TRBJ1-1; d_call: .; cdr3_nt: TGTGCCAGCAGTTACTCAGGACTGGAGAACACTGAAGCTTTCTTT; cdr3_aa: CASSYSGLENTEAFF
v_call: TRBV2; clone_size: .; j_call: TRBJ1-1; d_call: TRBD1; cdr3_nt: TGTGCCAGCAGTACAGACAGGGCCTCCACTGAAGCTTTCTTT; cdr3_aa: CASSTDRASTEAFF
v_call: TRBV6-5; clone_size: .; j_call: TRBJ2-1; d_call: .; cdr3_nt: TGTGCCAGCAGTTACTGGGACAACTACAATGAGCAGTTCTTC; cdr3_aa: CASSYWDNYNEQFF
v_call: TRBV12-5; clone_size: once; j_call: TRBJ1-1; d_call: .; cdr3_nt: TGTGCTAGTGGTTTGGGTGACAGTGAAGCTTTCTTT; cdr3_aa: CASGLGDSEAFF
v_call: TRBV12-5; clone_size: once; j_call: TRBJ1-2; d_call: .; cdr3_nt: TGTGCTAGTGGTTTGGTACGGGAAACGAACTATGGCTACACCTTC; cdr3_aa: CASGLVRETNYGYTF
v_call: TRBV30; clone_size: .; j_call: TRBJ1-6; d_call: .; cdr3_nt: TGTGCTCGGAGCTTTTCGCCGCCGGGAACCCATTCACCCCTCCACTTT; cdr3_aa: CARSFSPPGTHSPLHF
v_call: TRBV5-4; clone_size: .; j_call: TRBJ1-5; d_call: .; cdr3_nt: TGTGCCAGCAGCGCGGGACCGATAGGGCAGCCCCAGCATTTT; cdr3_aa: CASSAGPIGQPQHF
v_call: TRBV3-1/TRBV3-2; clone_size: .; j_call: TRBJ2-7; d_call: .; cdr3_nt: TGTGCCAGCAGCCAGGGTCTAGGGACTTTAAGCCACGAGCAGTACTTC; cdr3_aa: CASSQGLGTLSHEQYF
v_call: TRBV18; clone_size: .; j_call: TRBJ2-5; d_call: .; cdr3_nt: TGTGCCAGCTCTCGCGACACCAACCAAGAGACCCAGTACTTC; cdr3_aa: CASSRDTNQETQYF
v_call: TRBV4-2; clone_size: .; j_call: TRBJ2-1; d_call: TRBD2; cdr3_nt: TGTGCCAGCAGCCACGGGGGGGCGAATCAGCAGTTCTTC; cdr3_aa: CASSHGGANQQFF
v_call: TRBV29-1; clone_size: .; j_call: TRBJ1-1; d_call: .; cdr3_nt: TGCAGCGTTTCACCTGCCCAGGGGAGCACTGAAGCTTTCTTT; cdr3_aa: CSVSPAQGSTEAFF
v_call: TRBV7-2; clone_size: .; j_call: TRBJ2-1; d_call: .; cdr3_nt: TGTGCCAGCAGCTTCCGAGCGGATAATGAGCAGTTCTTC; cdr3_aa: CASSFRADNEQFF
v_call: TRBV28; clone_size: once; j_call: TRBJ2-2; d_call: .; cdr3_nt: TGTGCCAGCGAGGGGGCCGGGGAGCTGTTTTTT; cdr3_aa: CASEGAGELFF
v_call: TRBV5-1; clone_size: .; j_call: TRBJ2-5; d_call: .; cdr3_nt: TGCGCCAGCAGCTTGGCACAGGGAGAAGAGACCCAGTACTTC; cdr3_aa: CASSLAQGEETQYF
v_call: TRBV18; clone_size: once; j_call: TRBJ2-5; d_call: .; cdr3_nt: TGTGCCAGCTCACCAGTTCCCGGAGAGACCCAGTACTTC; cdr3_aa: CASSPVPGETQYF